This entry describes one T cell receptor beta chain. The target antigen is unknown. Profiled with immunoSEQ multiplex PCR; TCRdb holds only in-frame clones, not every one. This table has about 90,000 clones, approximately 91% appearing once. The data originate from a study of OX40 agonist ivuxolimab in advanced cancers. Study-wide background: Males comprised around four fifths of the group, whose mean age was approximately 60 years (range about 20 to 79). Study-level findings and limits: Low normalized T-cell clonal expansion also characterized some of the nonresponders. Among the least clonally expanded were partial responders at 0.1-3.0 mg/kg.

Trimming shortened V by 5 bases and J by 6 bases, and 4 bases separated the two germline ends. The CDR3 runs 11 residues. From germline, CDR1 is SGHTA and CDR2 FQGNSA. Material: CD4+ or CD8+ T cells sorted from blood, obtained in a trial of the OX40 agonist ivuxolimab. The receptor's source is an adult with an advanced solid tumor such as melanoma, head and neck, liver or kidney cancer. The J gene is TRBJ2-2, the V gene TRBV7-2; D unresolved. CDR3 protein: CASSTAGELFF. The CDR3 DNA reads as TGTGCCAGCAGCACGGCCGGGGAGCTGTTTTTT.